This T cell receptor beta chain derives from a study of cytomegalovirus exposure and HLA in healthy donors. Study-wide results and limits: In an earlier analysis, about 87% or about 30%: the productive usage of most TCR beta V segments. TCR beta chain V- and J-gene trimming was linked, in a later analysis, to a missense variant in DCLRE1C. Researchers left out some V segments, among them TRBV6-2 and TRBV6-3, as indistinguishable.

The PCR contained 60 Vbeta and 13 Jbeta primers. TCRdb's table, derived via immunoSEQ multiplex PCR, lists solely in-frame clones and lacks some. The sample yields about 90,000 clones, roughly 60% seen once. Comment on this clone: The antigen is not known.

In germline, CDR1 is SGHKS, CDR2 YYEKEE (reference sequence). Trimming cost V 4 bases and J 6 bases, with 22 bases left between them. The CDR3 spans 16 residues. This clonotype was sampled from a woman aged 50 to 60 in good health and CMV-seropositive. The rearrangement links TRBV5-5 to TRBJ1-2; D is unresolved. What was sequenced was PBMCs. This chain's CDR3 is CASSLPPAKPPDGYTF. The CDR3 DNA reads TGTGCCAGCAGCCTCCCCCCCGCCAAGCCCCCGGATGGCTACACCTTC.